Listed here is a single T cell receptor (beta chain). Deep was the level at which the assay was run. Several immunoSEQ plates received, in even portions, the genomic DNA of each subset. Profiling relied on immunoSEQ multiplex PCR, and the TCRdb table lists in-frame clones only, not all of them. The table lists about 2.5 million clones, just under 95% of them singletons, with 0.3% to 0.4% in the top ten. These data are taken from a study of shared clonotypes between healthy human individuals. Overall study context: Donors had three CD4 naive, three CD4 memory, two CD8 naive and one CD8 memory plate apiece.

Unmatched junction bases numbered 7, after V lost 6 bases and J lost 6 bases. The germline gives CDR1 MNHEY, CDR2 SMNVEV (reference sequence). CDR3 length: 13 residues. The sequence was obtained from a man in his late teens or twenties in good health. Some clones in this sample may be carry-over from other donors' samples. Sequencing was done on a sample of naive CD4+ T cells from PBMCs. The subset: CD45RA+ positively selected. V gene TRBV27 combines with J gene TRBJ2-7; 8 bases are shared with TRBD2. The CDR3 nucleotides are TGTGCCAGCAGGACAGCGGGAGCGGTCGAGCAGTACTTC. Translated, it gives CASRTAGAVEQYF.